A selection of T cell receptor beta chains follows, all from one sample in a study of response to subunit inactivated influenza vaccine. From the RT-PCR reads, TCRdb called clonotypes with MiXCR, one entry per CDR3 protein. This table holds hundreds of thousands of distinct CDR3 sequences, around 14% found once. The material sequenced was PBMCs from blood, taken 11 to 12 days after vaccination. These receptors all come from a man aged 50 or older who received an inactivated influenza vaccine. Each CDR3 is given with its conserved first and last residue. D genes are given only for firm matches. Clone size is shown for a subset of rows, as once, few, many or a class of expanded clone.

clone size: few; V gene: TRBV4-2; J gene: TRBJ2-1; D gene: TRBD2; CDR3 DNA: TGTGCCAGCAGCCAATCATCCTTAGCGGGTGAGCAGTTCTTC; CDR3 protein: CASSQSSLAGEQFF
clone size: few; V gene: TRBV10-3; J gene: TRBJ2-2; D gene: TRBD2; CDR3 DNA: TGTGCCATCAGGGGGACTAGCGAGAACACCGGGGAGCTGTTTTTT; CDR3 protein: CAIRGTSENTGELFF
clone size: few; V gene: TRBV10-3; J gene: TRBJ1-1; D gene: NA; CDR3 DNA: TGTGCCATCACGTCTACGGCAACGGGGAACACTGAAGCTTTCTTT; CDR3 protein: CAITSTATGNTEAFF
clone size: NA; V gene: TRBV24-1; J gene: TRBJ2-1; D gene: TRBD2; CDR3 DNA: TGTGCCACCAGTTTAAGCGGGGAGCTTAACAATGAGCAGTTCTTC; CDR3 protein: CATSLSGELNNEQFF
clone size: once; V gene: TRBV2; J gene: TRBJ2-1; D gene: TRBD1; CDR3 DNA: TGTGCCAGCAGTGATAGGACAGGGGGTTGTAATGAGCAGTTCTTC; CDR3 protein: CASSDRTGGCNEQFF
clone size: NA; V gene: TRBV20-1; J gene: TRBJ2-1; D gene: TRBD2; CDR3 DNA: TGCAGTGCTAGAGCGAGCGGGACAAGTAATCTAGCGGGAGGTCGTGAGCAGTTCTTC; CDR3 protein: CSARASGTSNLAGGREQFF
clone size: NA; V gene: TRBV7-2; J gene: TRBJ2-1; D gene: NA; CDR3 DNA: TGTGCCAGCAGACCACCCGTGGACGGTCAGCAGTTCTTC; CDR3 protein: CASRPPVDGQQFF
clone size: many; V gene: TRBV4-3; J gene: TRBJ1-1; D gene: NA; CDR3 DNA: TGCGCCAGCAGCCGAACGGGACAAACTGAAGCTTTCTTT; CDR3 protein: CASSRTGQTEAFF
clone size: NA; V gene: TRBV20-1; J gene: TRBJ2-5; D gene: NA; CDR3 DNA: TGCAGTGCTATAGGTGTGCGGGTCGCCCAAGAGACCCAGTACTTC; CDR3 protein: CSAIGVRVAQETQYF
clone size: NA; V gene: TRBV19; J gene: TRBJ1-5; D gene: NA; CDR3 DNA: TGTGCCAGTAGTATAGTTCGGGCAGCAAATCAGCCCCAGCATTTT; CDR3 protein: CASSIVRAANQPQHF
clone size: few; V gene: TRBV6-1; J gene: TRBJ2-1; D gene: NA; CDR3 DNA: TGTGCCAGCTATAAAAGACATGTGGATGAGCAGTTCTTC; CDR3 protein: CASYKRHVDEQFF
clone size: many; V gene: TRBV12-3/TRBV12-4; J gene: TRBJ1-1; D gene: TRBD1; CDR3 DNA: TGTGCCAGCATCCCCAGGGGGCAGAGGGCCACTGAAGCTTTCTTT; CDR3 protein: CASIPRGQRATEAFF
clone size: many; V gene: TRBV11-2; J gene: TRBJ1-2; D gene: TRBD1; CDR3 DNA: TGTGCCAGCAGCTTAGCCCTACAGGGGAACTATGGCTACACCTTC; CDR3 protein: CASSLALQGNYGYTF
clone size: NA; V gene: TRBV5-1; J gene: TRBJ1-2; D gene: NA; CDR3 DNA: TGCGCCAGCAGCTCGGAACAGATCACCTATGGCTACACCTTC; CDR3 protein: CASSSEQITYGYTF
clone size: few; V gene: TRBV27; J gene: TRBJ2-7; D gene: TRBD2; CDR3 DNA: TGTGCCAGCAGGCTATCTGCCACGGGACTAGTCTACGAGCAGTACTTC; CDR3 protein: CASRLSATGLVYEQYF
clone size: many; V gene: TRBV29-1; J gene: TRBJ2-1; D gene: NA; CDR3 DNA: TGCAGCTTCCTCCCCGGACTCTTCTACAATGAGCAGTTCTTC; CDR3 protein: CSFLPGLFYNEQFF
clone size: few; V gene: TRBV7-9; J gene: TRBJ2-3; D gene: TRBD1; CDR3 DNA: TGTGCCAGCAGCTTAGACCCTGGACAGGGGAGGGATACGCAGTATTTT; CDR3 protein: CASSLDPGQGRDTQYF
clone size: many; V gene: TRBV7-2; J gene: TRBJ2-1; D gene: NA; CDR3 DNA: TGTGCCAGCAGCCCCCAGGCCCTTACCTACAATGAGCAGTTCTTC; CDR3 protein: CASSPQALTYNEQFF
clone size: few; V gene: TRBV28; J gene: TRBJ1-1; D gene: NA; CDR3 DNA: TGTGCCAGCAACCGCGGGGGGGGCCCTGAAGCTTTCTTT; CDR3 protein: CASNRGGGPEAFF
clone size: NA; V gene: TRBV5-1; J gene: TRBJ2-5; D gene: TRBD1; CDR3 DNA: TGCGCCAGCAGCTTGGCGGGACAGGGAGAAGAGACCCAGTACTTC; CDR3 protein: CASSLAGQGEETQYF
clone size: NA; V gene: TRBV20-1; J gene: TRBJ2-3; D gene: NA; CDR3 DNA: TGCAGTGCTAGAGAGGTGGGCGAACCGACAGATACGCAGTATTTT; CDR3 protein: CSAREVGEPTDTQYF
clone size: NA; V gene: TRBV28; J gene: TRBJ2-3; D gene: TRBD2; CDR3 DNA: TGTGCCATACTAGCGTCTAGCACAGATACGCAGTATTTT; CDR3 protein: CAILASSTDTQYF
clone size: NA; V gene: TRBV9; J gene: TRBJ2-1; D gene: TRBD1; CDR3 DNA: TGTGCCAGCAGCCCGATCTTCGGACAGGGGTACAATGAGCAGTTCTTC; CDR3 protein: CASSPIFGQGYNEQFF
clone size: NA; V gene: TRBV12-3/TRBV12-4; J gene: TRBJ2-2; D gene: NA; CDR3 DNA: TGTGCCAGCAGTTCAGCGTTGGCCGGGGAGCTGTTTTTT; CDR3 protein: CASSSALAGELFF
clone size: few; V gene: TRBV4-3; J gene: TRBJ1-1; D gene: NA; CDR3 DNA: TGCGCCAGCAGCCAAGGTCCGGTTAACACTGAAGCTTTCTTT; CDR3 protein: CASSQGPVNTEAFF
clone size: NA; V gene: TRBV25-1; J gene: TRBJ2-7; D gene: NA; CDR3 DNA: TGTGCCAGCAGTGAAATGAACAGATCCTACGAGCAGTACTTC; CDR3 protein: CASSEMNRSYEQYF
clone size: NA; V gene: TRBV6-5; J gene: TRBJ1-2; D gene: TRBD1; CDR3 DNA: TGTGCCAGCAGTTATGATGAGGGACAGACCTATGGCTACACCTTC; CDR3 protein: CASSYDEGQTYGYTF
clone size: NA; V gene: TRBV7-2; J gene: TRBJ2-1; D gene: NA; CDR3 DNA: TGTGCCAGCAGCTCCAGCGGTCTTCTCTACAATGAGCAGTTCTTC; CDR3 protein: CASSSSGLLYNEQFF
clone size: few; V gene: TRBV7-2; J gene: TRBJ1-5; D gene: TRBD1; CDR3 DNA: TGTGCCAGCAGCCTGGACAGGGGCTTTGGTCAGCCCCAGCATTTT; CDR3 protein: CASSLDRGFGQPQHF
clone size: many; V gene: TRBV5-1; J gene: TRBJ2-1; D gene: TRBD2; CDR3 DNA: TGCGCCAGCAGCCAAGCGCCAGCGGGAGTATTTAATGAGCAGTTCTTC; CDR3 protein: CASSQAPAGVFNEQFF
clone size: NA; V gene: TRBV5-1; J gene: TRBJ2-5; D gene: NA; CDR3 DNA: TGCGCCAGCAGCGGGTCGGACGGAGCCCGGGGGACCCAGTACTTC; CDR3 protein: CASSGSDGARGTQYF
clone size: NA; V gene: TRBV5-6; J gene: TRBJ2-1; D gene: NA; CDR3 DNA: TGTGCCAGCAGCGGAAGCGGTGCCCCCTACAATGAGCAGTTCTTC; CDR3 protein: CASSGSGAPYNEQFF
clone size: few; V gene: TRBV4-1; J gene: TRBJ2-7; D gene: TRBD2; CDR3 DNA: TGCGCCAGCAGCCTATCTAGCGGGGGCACCTACGAGCAGTACTTC; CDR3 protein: CASSLSSGGTYEQYF
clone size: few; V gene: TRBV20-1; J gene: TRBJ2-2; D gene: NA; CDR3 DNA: TGCAGTGCTAGGAGGGCGGGCACGAACACCGGGGAGCTGTTTTTT; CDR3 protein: CSARRAGTNTGELFF
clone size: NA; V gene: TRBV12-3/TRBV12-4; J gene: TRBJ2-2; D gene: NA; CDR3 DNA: TGTGCCAGCCTACAGGGTTTCGGCACCGGGGAGCTGTTTTTT; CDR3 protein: CASLQGFGTGELFF
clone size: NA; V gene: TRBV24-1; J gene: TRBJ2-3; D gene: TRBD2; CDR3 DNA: TGTGCCACCAGTGATCGGGGGGGCCTCGCAGATACGCAGTATTTT; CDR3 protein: CATSDRGGLADTQYF
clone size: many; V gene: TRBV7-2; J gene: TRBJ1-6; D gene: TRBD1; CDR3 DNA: TGTGCCAGCAACCTACCGGGACAGGGGAATTCACCCCTCCACTTT; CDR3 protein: CASNLPGQGNSPLHF
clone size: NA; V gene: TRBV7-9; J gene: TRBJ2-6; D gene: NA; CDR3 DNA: TGTGCCAGCAGCTTTTTAAGAGGCTCTGGGGCCAACGTCCTGACTTTC; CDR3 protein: CASSFLRGSGANVLTF
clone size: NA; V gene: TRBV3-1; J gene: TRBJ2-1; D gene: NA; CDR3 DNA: TGTGCCAGCAGCCTCGACGGTAGCTCCAACAATGAGCAGTTCTTC; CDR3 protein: CASSLDGSSNNEQFF
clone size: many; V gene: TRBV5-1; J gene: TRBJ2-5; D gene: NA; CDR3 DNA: TGTGCCAGCAGCTTAGACAGAGGCCAAGAGACCCAGTACTTC; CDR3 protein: CASSLDRGQETQYF
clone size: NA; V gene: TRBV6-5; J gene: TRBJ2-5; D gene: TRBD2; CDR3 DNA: TGTGCCAGCAGTTATTGGTGGGCGGGAGGGGGGATATTCGAGACCCAGTACTTC; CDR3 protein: CASSYWWAGGGIFETQYF
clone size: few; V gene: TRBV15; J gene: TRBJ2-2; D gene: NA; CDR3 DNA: TGTGCCACCAGCACAGGACGGGAGTTCCCCACCGGGGAGCTGTTTTTT; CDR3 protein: CATSTGREFPTGELFF
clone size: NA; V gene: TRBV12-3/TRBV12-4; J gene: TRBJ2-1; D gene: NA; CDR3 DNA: TGTGCCAGCAGTACCCCCGGGACTCGGTTCTACAATGAGCAGTTCTTC; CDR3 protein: CASSTPGTRFYNEQFF
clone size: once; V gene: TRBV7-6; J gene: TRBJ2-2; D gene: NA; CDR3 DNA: TGTGCCAGCAGCTTAGGTTATTTGGGGGAGCTGTTTTTT; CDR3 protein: CASSLGYLGELFF
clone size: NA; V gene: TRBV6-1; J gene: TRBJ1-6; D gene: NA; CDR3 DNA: TGTGCCAGCAGTGAAGAGGGGTATTCTGGTTCACCCCTCCACTTT; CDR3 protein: CASSEEGYSGSPLHF
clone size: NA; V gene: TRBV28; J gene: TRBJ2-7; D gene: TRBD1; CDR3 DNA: TGTGCCAGCAGCCAACAAACAGGGGGCCGCGAGCAGTACTTC; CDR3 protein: CASSQQTGGREQYF
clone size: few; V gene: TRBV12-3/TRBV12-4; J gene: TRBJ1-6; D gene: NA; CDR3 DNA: TGTGCCAGCAGCTGGGACGTATCAAATTCACCCCTCCACTTT; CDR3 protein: CASSWDVSNSPLHF
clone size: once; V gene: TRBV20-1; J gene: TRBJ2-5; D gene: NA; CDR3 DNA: TGCAGTGCTAGTTCCCGGGGAAAAGAGACCCAGTACTTC; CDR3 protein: CSASSRGKETQYF
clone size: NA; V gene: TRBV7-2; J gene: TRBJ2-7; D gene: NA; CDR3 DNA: TGTGCCAGCAGCTTAGGTACACAGGTCGAGCAGTACTTC; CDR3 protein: CASSLGTQVEQYF
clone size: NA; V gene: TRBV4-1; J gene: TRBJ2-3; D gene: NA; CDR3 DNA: TGCGCCAGCAGCCAGACAGTCTCTAGCACAGATACGCAGTATTTT; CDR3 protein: CASSQTVSSTDTQYF
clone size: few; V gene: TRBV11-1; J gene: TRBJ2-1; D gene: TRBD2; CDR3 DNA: TGTGCCAGCGAAATGCCGAGGACTAGCGACCTCCCCAGCTCCTACAATGAGCAGTTCTTC; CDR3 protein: CASEMPRTSDLPSSYNEQFF
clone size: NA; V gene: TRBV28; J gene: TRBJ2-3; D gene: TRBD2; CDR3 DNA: TGTGCCAGCAGTTTACCTAGCGGGGGGCCGAACCCGCAGTATTTT; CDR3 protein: CASSLPSGGPNPQYF
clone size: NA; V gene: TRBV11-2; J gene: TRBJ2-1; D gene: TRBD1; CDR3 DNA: TGTGCCAGCAGCTTAGTGCTCGGACAGGGGAGCAATGAGCAGTTCTTC; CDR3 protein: CASSLVLGQGSNEQFF
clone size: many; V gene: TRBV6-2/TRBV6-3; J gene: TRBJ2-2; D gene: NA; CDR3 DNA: TGTGCCAGCAGTCAGACTACTAACACCGGGGAGCTGTTTTTT; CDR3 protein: CASSQTTNTGELFF